This TCR beta chain derives from a study of blood T cell repertoires in COVID-19 (dated by TCRdb to the early 2020s). Background on the whole study: Samples from collaborators originated in the United States, Italy and Spain and spanned both the acute and convalescent phases of COVID-19. Deeply sampled blood TCRbeta repertoires from subjects exposed to, actively infected with, or recovered from COVID-19 were included in the dataset. Nearly every sample came with metadata listing a de-identified subject ID, COVID-19 status, age in years and sex. Where available, HLA class I and class II types were obtained from metadata supplied by the sample provider rather than from assay-based typing. The samples were drawn from two sources: the first 160 participants of the ongoing ImmuneRACE study, and 1,200 or so subjects contributed by 6 global collaborators. The prospective study material was composed of cDNA or gDNA derived from T cells, B-cell-depleted T cells, or PBMCs. The repertoires were made available in a free public database intended to serve as a resource for research on the immune response to SARS-CoV-2.

The collaborating institutions used their own protocols to collect whole blood in K2EDTA tubes. For TCRbeta analysis, collaborator samples were shipped as frozen whole blood, as isolated PBMCs, or as DNA extracted from either sample type. TCRbeta CDR3 regions were amplified from genomic DNA by means of the immunoSEQ Assay, a bias-controlled multiplex PCR. As for the original processing: The number of nucleated cells in each sample was estimated by amplification of reference gene primers within the assay. To quantify the absolute abundance of each unique TCRbeta CDR3 rearrangement, sequence reads were collapsed and filtered. For each sample, productive Simpson clonality was calculated as the square root of Simpson's diversity index over productive rearrangements. Not all clones reach the TCRdb copy of this immuneACCESS table, which keeps in-frame sequences only. Checked studies attribute under half of the gap to unresolved V genes and leave the rest unexplained. V and J calls and clone size come straight from that table; D and trimming were deduced from the DNA. In this sample the table shows approximately 230,000 clones, roughly 80% of which occur a single time. Clones ranked in the top ten supply about 10% of the sample.

The cysteine opens and the phenylalanine closes a CDR3 of 16 amino acids. Only the CDR3 DNA is retained, 48 bases long and in frame from the first base. Reading the germline V gene (reference sequence) gives CDR1 LNHDA and CDR2 SQIVND. Here V drops 6 bases and J drops 12 bases, and the junction holds 15 bases not matched to any gene. Comments on this clone: The antigen it recognizes is unknown. Base qualities are missing; no much larger clone stands one base away.

Points the paper makes about the study in general: The amount of clinical and demographic metadata varied by source and participant and was provided uncurated.

This receptor chain uses TRBV19 and TRBJ2-1; 12 bases in the junction line up with TRBD2. This receptor was obtained from a man at least 80 years old with acute or convalescent COVID-19. The sequencing input was peripheral blood. The sequence in DNA is TGTGCCAGTAGCCGCCCCACTAGCGGGGGGACCGAAGGGCAGTTCTTC. It encodes CASSRPTSGGTEGQFF. The full variable domain, with segments outside the CDR3 supplied by the reference TRBV19 and TRBJ2-1 proteins, appears as DGGITQSPKYLFRKEGQNVTLSCEQNLNHDAMYWYRQDPGQGLRLIYYSQIVNDFQKGDIAEGYSVSREKKESFPLTVTSAQKNPTAFYLCASSRPTSGGTEGQFFGPGTRLTVL.